Detailed here is one T cell receptor (beta chain). Profiled with immunoSEQ multiplex PCR; TCRdb holds only in-frame clones, not every one. Altogether some 100,000 clones are present, almost 90% being singletons, with the ten largest covering roughly 7.4%. From germline, CDR1 is SGHDT and CDR2 YYEEEE. This CDR3 spans 18 amino acids. V was cut by 4 bases and J by 2 bases, with 22 bases left in between. The sample comes from a study of blood T cell repertoires in COVID-19. The sequencing sample was made of peripheral blood. This clonotype originated in an older woman with acute or convalescent COVID-19. The chain uses TRBV5-6 and TRBJ1-3; possibly TRBD1 for D (6 bases). This CDR3 reads CASSLRRQAPAAGNTIYF. The CDR3 DNA reads TGTGCCAGCAGCCTTCGACGACAGGCCCCGGCGGCTGGAAACACCATATATTTT.